Below are 14 T cell receptor beta chains sequenced from a single sample in a study of CD8 T cells in ankylosing spondylitis. These receptors lack a known antigen. TCRdb reprocessed the 5' RACE reads with MiXCR, giving one entry per CDR3 protein. The sample has 220,000 or so distinct CDR3 sequences; around 17% are singletons. Findings and caveats of the study: Among TCR beta sequences, a motif of under 10 highly homologous variants appeared characteristic of ankylosing spondylitis blood.

Sequencing used blood, either unsorted or a sorted T cell fraction (not recorded which). These receptors were taken from a male donor with ankylosing spondylitis.

This clonotype came up many times. This chain joins TRBV12-3 or TRBV12-4 and TRBJ1-1; D perhaps matches TRBD1 (6 bases). This CDR3 region has 14 residues. V lost 2 bases and J lost 8, with 15 bases in between. CDR3 sequence reads: CASSLTFGTGEAFF. The CDR3 DNA reads as TGTGCCAGCAGTTTAACGTTCGGTACAGGGGAAGCTTTCTTT.

This rearrangement joins TRBV7-9 to TRBJ2-5, with 9 bases identical to TRBD2. CDR3 length: 15 amino acids. Germline values: CDR1 SEHNR, CDR2 FQNEAQ (reference sequence). V gave up 3 bases and J gave up 5 bases; unmatched junction bases: 7. The CDR3 nucleotides read TGTGCCAGCAGCTTCAATCTAGCGGGGATGGAGACCCAGTACTTC. Protein sequence: CASSFNLAGMETQYF.

This clonotype was picked up a small number of times. This chain links TRBV28 with TRBJ2-1, with TRBD2 identical over 7 bases. Germline CDR1 MDHEN, CDR2 SYDVKM. The CDR3 is 15 amino acids. V was clipped by 6 bases and J by 3 bases; unmatched bases: 8. CDR3 amino acids: CASRGGRGFYNEQFF. CDR3 bases: TGTGCCAGCAGGGGCGGGCGGGGGTTCTACAATGAGCAGTTCTTC.

The rearrangement links TRBV20-1 to TRBJ1-4; a weak D match, TRBD1 (6 bases). From germline, CDR1 is DFQATT and CDR2 SNEGSKA (reference sequence). This CDR3 contains 17 residues. The V end lost 0 bases, the J end lost 0 bases, and 14 bases lay between the germline ends. The CDR3 DNA follows: TGCAGTGCTAGAGATTCGGACAGCCCCGCAACTAATGAAAAACTGTTTTTT. Translated: CSARDSDSPATNEKLFF.

The table lists this clonotype with many counts. The chain recombines TRBV29-1 with TRBJ2-1; D is undetermined. Deletions cut 2 bases from V and 3 bases from J, with 8 bases between. This CDR3 region has 13 residues. Germline V gene sequence: CDR1 SQVTM, CDR2 ANQGSEA. This CDR3 is CSVESYLYNEQFF. CDR3 bases: TGCAGCGTTGAAAGCTACCTCTACAATGAGCAGTTCTTC.

This clonotype was seen only a few times. This rearrangement joins TRBV5-4 to TRBJ2-2; weak D call: TRBD2 (6 bases). V was trimmed by 1 base and J by 7 bases, leaving 29 bases between them. The CDR3 consists of 20 residues. Germline CDR1 reads SGHNT; CDR2 reads YYREEE (reference sequence). The CDR3 bases are TGTGCCAGCAGCTTGACGGGATTGCAATTGGGAACTAGCCGTGACGGGGAGCTGTTTTTT. Its protein is CASSLTGLQLGTSRDGELFF.

This clonotype was picked up a small number of times. The chain has TRBV5-6 and TRBJ2-1, with unresolved D. The CDR3 totals 15 residues. CDR1 SGHDT and CDR2 YYEEEE come from the germline V gene. With 0 bases removed from V and 0 bases from J, the gap between germline ends came to 7 bases. The CDR3: CASSLGVNSYNEQFF. The CDR3 bases are TGTGCCAGCAGCTTGGGGGTGAACTCCTACAATGAGCAGTTCTTC.

This clonotype occurred a few times. The chain combines TRBV19 with TRBJ2-3, with D tentatively TRBD2 (6 bases). The CDR3 totals 14 residues. Per the germline V gene, CDR1 is LNHDA and CDR2 is SQIVND (reference sequence). The V end lost 7 bases, the J end lost 0 bases, and 11 bases lay between the germline ends. This CDR3 reads CASTTGTSTDTQYF. The DNA of the CDR3 is TGTGCCAGTACTACCGGGACTAGCACAGATACGCAGTATTTT.

About this clonotype itself: At one end, the junction sequence differs from germline, possibly due to a read error. The rearrangement links TRBV6-5 to TRBJ2-7; 10 positions match TRBD1. CDR1 and CDR2 (germline): MNHEY, SVGAGI. The CDR3 length is 15 residues. DNA for the CDR3: TGTGCCAGCAGTTACGGGACAGGGGACTTCTACGCGCAGTACTTC. It translates to CASSYGTGDFYAQYF.

This clonotype has more than one count but fewer than ten. V gene TRBV7-7 combines with J gene TRBJ2-1; a possible D gene is TRBD2 (6 bases). CDR1 and CDR2 from the germline V gene are SSHAT and FNYEAQ (reference sequence). This CDR3 has 15 amino acids. V lost 1 base, J lost 7 bases, and 14 bases lay in between. This chain's CDR3 is CASSLEAGTMNEQFF. Written as DNA, the CDR3 is TGTGCCAGCAGCTTAGAGGCGGGAACAATGAATGAGCAGTTCTTC.

This clonotype has only a few counts. V gene TRBV5-1 combines with J gene TRBJ2-1; D may be TRBD1 (5 bases). Germline CDR1 reads SGHRS; CDR2 reads YFSETQ. With 0 bases removed from V and 10 bases from J, the gap between germline ends came to 11 bases. The CDR3 runs to 13 residues. The CDR3 bases are TGCGCCAGCAGCTTGGTCCAGGGCATCGAGCAGTTCTTC. Its protein is CASSLVQGIEQFF. Looking up the rest from reference TRBV5-1 and TRBJ2-1 gives the full variable domain: KAGVTQTPRYLIKTRGQQVTLSCSPISGHRSVSWYQQTPGQGLQFLFEYFSETQRNKGNFPGRFSGRQFSNSRSEMNVSTLELGDSALYLCASSLVQGIEQFFGPGTRLTVL.

V gene TRBV20-1 combines with J gene TRBJ2-3, with a possible D match to TRBD2 (7 bases). The CDR3 consists of 13 residues. Trimming took off 6 bases at V and 2 bases at J, with 12 bases between the two ends. Germline assignment: CDR1 DFQATT and CDR2 SNEGSKA (reference sequence). The CDR3 bases are TGCAGTGCCCTGGGGGGGCACACAGATACGCAGTATTTT. Residues: CSALGGHTDTQYF.

This clonotype was recorded many times. J is TRBJ2-7 and V is TRBV5-1; D is uncertain. V gave up 3 bases and J gave up 0 bases, with 10 bases separating them. This CDR3 has 14 residues. Germline lookup yields CDR1 SGHRS and CDR2 YFSETQ. CDR3 in amino acids: CASSSDGSSYEQYF. CDR3 in DNA: TGCGCCAGCAGCTCGGACGGAAGCTCCTACGAGCAGTACTTC.

The CDR3 spells CASSPYDSGANVLTF. In DNA form, the CDR3 reads TGTGCCAGCAGCCCTTACGACTCTGGGGCCAACGTCCTGACTTTC. This chain uses TRBV9 with TRBJ2-6, with D hard to call. Deletions cut 4 bases from V and 0 bases from J, with 8 bases between. CDR1 SGDLS and CDR2 YYNGEE come from the germline V gene. The CDR3 covers 15 residues.